The entry that follows covers one TCR beta chain sequence. This record belongs to a study of read filtering for tumor transcriptome and immune sequencing. For the study at large: R-ISS stage counts were eight or nine for I, roughly 15 for II, 7 for III.

From roughly 0.4 ug of RNA, a library with molecular barcoded alpha/delta and beta/gamma adaptors was made. TCRdb recomputed calls from the reads with MiXCR, one row per CDR3 protein. The sample includes some 120,000 distinct CDR3 sequences, 10% to 15% of them seen just once. The CDR3 runs to 15 residues. Germline-derived CDR1 and CDR2 are SGHRS and YFSETQ. J was trimmed by 9 bases and V by 4 bases; bases with no gene match: 12. Sequencing was done on a sample of a population of CD138-negative cells sorted from bone marrow. This receptor was taken from a donor aged 40 or older with multiple myeloma. V and J are TRBV5-1 and TRBJ2-7, with TRBD1 matching over 11 bases. CDR3 DNA: TGCGCCAGCAGCCCAGAAGGACAGGGGGCGCGGGGGCAGTACTTC. It codes for CASSPEGQGARGQYF.